This T cell receptor (beta chain) was identified during a study of blood T cell repertoires in COVID-19. Study in general: Whether acute or convalescent, the COVID-19 samples came from the United States, Italy and Spain. PBMCs, B-cell-depleted T cells, or T cells provided the cDNA or gDNA that made up the material.

TCRdb's table, derived via immunoSEQ multiplex PCR, lists solely in-frame clones and lacks some. The sample yields under 200,000 clones, 88% seen once. The ends were cut back, 4 bases at V and 1 base at J, with 13 bases in the middle. CDR1 SGHDT and CDR2 YYEEEE come from the germline V gene. CDR3 length equals 15 residues. The specimen was peripheral blood. V gene TRBV5-6 combines with J gene TRBJ2-3; D is possibly TRBD2 (6 bases). The receptor was derived from a man between 40 and 49 years old with active or convalescent COVID-19. CDR3 loop: CASSPSGEGTDTQYF. The CDR3, as DNA: TGTGCCAGCAGCCCCTCGGGGGAGGGCACAGATACGCAGTATTTT.